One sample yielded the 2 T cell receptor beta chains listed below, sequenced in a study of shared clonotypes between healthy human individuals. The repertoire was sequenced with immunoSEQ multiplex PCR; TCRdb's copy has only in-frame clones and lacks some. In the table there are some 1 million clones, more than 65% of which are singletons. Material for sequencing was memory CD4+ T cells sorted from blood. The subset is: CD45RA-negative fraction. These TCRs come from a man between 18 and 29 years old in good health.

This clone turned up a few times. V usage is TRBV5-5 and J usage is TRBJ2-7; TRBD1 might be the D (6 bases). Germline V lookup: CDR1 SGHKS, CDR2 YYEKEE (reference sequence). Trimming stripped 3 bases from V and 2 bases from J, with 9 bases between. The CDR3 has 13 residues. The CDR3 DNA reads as TGTGCCAGCAGCTCTCGACAGGCCTACGAGCAGTACTTC. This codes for CASSSRQAYEQYF.

As DNA, the CDR3 is TGTGCCAGTAGTATTACGACAGGACGACGGAATCAGCCCCAGCATTTT. Its translation: CASSITTGRRNQPQHF. The rearrangement uses TRBV19 and TRBJ1-5; D perhaps matches TRBD1 (6 bases). V lost 3 bases and J 4 bases, leaving 16 bases between the germline ends. CDR3 size: 16 residues. The germline V gene encodes CDR1 LNHDA and CDR2 SQIVND (reference sequence). The full variable domain, in which reference TRBV19 and TRBJ1-5 provide the parts outside the CDR3, is DGGITQSPKYLFRKEGQNVTLSCEQNLNHDAMYWYRQDPGQGLRLIYYSQIVNDFQKGDIAEGYSVSREKKESFPLTVTSAQKNPTAFYLCASSITTGRRNQPQHFGDGTRLSIL.